This T cell receptor (beta chain) was found in a study of OX40 agonist ivuxolimab in advanced cancers. Study summary: Ivuxolimab, which is an agonistic anti-OX40 (CD134) antibody, was administered to the patients. The dose-escalation cohort was about 86% male, with a mean age of about 56 years, ranging about 23 to 80. A history of anti-PD-1, anti-PD-L1 or anti-CTLA-4 therapy was acceptable, and roughly 40% had some. Study outcomes and limitations: Expanded clones tended on average to be more numerous among CD8+ T cells than CD4+.

V was pared by 6 bases and J by 0 bases, with 11 bases of the junction left unmatched. Germline values: CDR1 SGHTS, CDR2 YDEGEE. This CDR3 comprises 17 residues. Profiling relied on immunoSEQ multiplex PCR, and the TCRdb table lists in-frame clones only, not all of them. The sample contains about 70,000 clones, approximately 82% of which appear only once. As for this clone: Its cognate antigen is unknown.

This receptor was identified in an adult with an advanced solid tumor such as melanoma, head and neck, liver or kidney cancer. The rearrangement joins TRBV5-8 to TRBJ2-1; 8 bases are shared with TRBD2. Material: CD4+ or CD8+ T cells sorted from blood, obtained in a trial of the OX40 agonist ivuxolimab. CDR3 DNA: TGTGCCAGCAACCTTGTCTCGGGGGGGAGCTCCTACAATGAGCAGTTCTTC. Residues: CASNLVSGGSSYNEQFF.